This is a list of T cell receptor beta chains from one sample in a study of T cell responses to AZD1222 COVID-19 vaccine. Clones were sequenced by immunoSEQ multiplex PCR, and TCRdb holds only the in-frame ones, with some missing. The repertoire holds approximately 150,000 clones, with roughly 88% as singletons. The source was peripheral blood, collected on day 0 of MenACWY control vaccination. These receptors all stem from an adult in good health. CDR3s include the opening cysteine and the closing phenylalanine or tryptophan. The D gene is left open where the match is weak. For some rows the clone size is stated as once, few or many, or as a class when expanded; others skip it.

abundance: .; d_gene: .; j_gene: TRBJ1-2; v_gene: TRBV6-2/TRBV6-3; len: 17; CDR3nt: TGTGCCAGCAGTTACGTGGGTAGCAGCTCAAATAACTATGGCTACACCTTC; CDR3aa: CASSYVGSSSNNYGYTF
abundance: .; d_gene: .; j_gene: TRBJ1-1; v_gene: TRBV7-7; len: 13; CDR3nt: TGTGCTAGCAGCGCGACCGGTAACACTGAAGCTTTCTTT; CDR3aa: CASSATGNTEAFF
abundance: .; d_gene: TRBD2; j_gene: TRBJ2-1; v_gene: TRBV4-2; len: 17; CDR3nt: TGTGCCAGCAGCCAAGGTGCCGCGGGAGGGCCCTTAAATGAGCAGTTCTTC; CDR3aa: CASSQGAAGGPLNEQFF
abundance: .; d_gene: .; j_gene: TRBJ1-1; v_gene: TRBV7-9; len: 15; CDR3nt: TGTGCCAGCAGCTTATGGAGGGAAGAAGGCACTGAAGCTTTCTTT; CDR3aa: CASSLWREEGTEAFF
abundance: .; d_gene: .; j_gene: TRBJ1-3; v_gene: TRBV4-3; len: 16; CDR3nt: TGCGCCAGCAGCCAAGTGGCATGGGGCTCTGGAAACACCATATATTTT; CDR3aa: CASSQVAWGSGNTIYF
abundance: .; d_gene: .; j_gene: TRBJ2-7; v_gene: TRBV7-9; len: 13; CDR3nt: TGTGCCAGCGCCCCAAAGGGCCCCTACGAGCAGTACTTC; CDR3aa: CASAPKGPYEQYF
abundance: .; d_gene: .; j_gene: TRBJ1-1; v_gene: TRBV29-1; len: 13; CDR3nt: TGCAGCGTTGCTAGTGCGGGGAACACTGAAGCTTTCTTT; CDR3aa: CSVASAGNTEAFF
abundance: .; d_gene: .; j_gene: TRBJ1-2; v_gene: TRBV7-2; len: 14; CDR3nt: TGTGCCAGCAGCCCCCAACGGGGGAGCTATGGCTACACCTTC; CDR3aa: CASSPQRGSYGYTF
abundance: .; d_gene: .; j_gene: TRBJ1-1; v_gene: TRBV4-2; len: 15; CDR3nt: TGTGCCAGCAGCCAGCCGGGACCCCTGAACACTGAAGCTTTCTTT; CDR3aa: CASSQPGPLNTEAFF
abundance: .; d_gene: TRBD2; j_gene: TRBJ2-2; v_gene: TRBV6-5; len: 16; CDR3nt: TGTGCCAGCAGTTACTCTGGCGGGAGAGTCACCGGGGAGCTGTTTTTT; CDR3aa: CASSYSGGRVTGELFF
abundance: .; d_gene: .; j_gene: TRBJ1-3; v_gene: TRBV19; len: 14; CDR3nt: TGTGCCAGTAGTCCCCGGGTCTGGGGAAACACCATATATTTT; CDR3aa: CASSPRVWGNTIYF
abundance: .; d_gene: TRBD2; j_gene: TRBJ2-7; v_gene: TRBV5-6; len: 14; CDR3nt: TGTGCCAGCAGCCCATTCGGGGGGTACTACGAGCAGTACTTC; CDR3aa: CASSPFGGYYEQYF
abundance: .; d_gene: TRBD1; j_gene: TRBJ1-2; v_gene: TRBV7-2; len: 15; CDR3nt: TGTGCCAGCAGCCCTCACCAGACAGGGGTTTATGGCTACACCTTC; CDR3aa: CASSPHQTGVYGYTF
abundance: .; d_gene: .; j_gene: TRBJ1-1; v_gene: TRBV5-4; len: 16; CDR3nt: TGTGCCAGCAGTTCAACAGGATGGTGGATGAACACTGAAGCTTTCTTT; CDR3aa: CASSSTGWWMNTEAFF
abundance: .; d_gene: .; j_gene: TRBJ1-4; v_gene: TRBV15; len: 16; CDR3nt: TGTGCCACCAGCGGGGGGGTAGGGGCGACTAATGAAAAACTGTTTTTT; CDR3aa: CATSGGVGATNEKLFF
abundance: .; d_gene: .; j_gene: TRBJ1-4; v_gene: TRBV18; len: 17; CDR3nt: TGTGCCAGCTCACCAGATGAACCTTGGCAGGGTAGTGAAAAACTGTTTTTT; CDR3aa: CASSPDEPWQGSEKLFF
abundance: once; d_gene: TRBD1; j_gene: TRBJ1-1; v_gene: TRBV29-1; len: 14; CDR3nt: TGCAGCGTTCAAACTCGACAGGGGAACACTGAAGCTTTCTTT; CDR3aa: CSVQTRQGNTEAFF
abundance: .; d_gene: .; j_gene: TRBJ2-7; v_gene: TRBV6-5; len: 13; CDR3nt: TGTGCCAGCAGTACAGGGAGCACCTACGAGCAGTACTTC; CDR3aa: CASSTGSTYEQYF
abundance: .; d_gene: TRBD2; j_gene: TRBJ2-5; v_gene: TRBV7-4; len: 22; CDR3nt: TGTGCCAGCAACCCTCCTGCCCCACGAACCGGGACTAGCGGGGGCCTACAAGAGACCCAGTACTTC; CDR3aa: CASNPPAPRTGTSGGLQETQYF
abundance: .; d_gene: .; j_gene: TRBJ1-2; v_gene: TRBV5-1; len: 16; CDR3nt: TGCGCCAGCAGCTTGACGGCGTCTCAGGGTCGCTATGGCTACACCTTC; CDR3aa: CASSLTASQGRYGYTF
abundance: .; d_gene: TRBD1; j_gene: TRBJ1-4; v_gene: TRBV7-2; len: 16; CDR3nt: TGTGCCAGCAGCTTAAGGGACAGGGGGTCCAATGAAAAACTGTTTTTT; CDR3aa: CASSLRDRGSNEKLFF
abundance: .; d_gene: TRBD2; j_gene: TRBJ2-1; v_gene: TRBV7-2; len: 20; CDR3nt: TGTGCCAGCAGCTTAGCGGGGACTAGCGGTCCGGGGTCGCCCTACAATGAGCAGTTCTTC; CDR3aa: CASSLAGTSGPGSPYNEQFF
abundance: .; d_gene: TRBD1; j_gene: TRBJ1-1; v_gene: TRBV7-3; len: 17; CDR3nt: TGTGCCAGCAGTACTACTGGAAGGCACAGGGGAGACACTGAAGCTTTCTTT; CDR3aa: CASSTTGRHRGDTEAFF
abundance: .; d_gene: TRBD1; j_gene: TRBJ2-5; v_gene: TRBV7-3; len: 16; CDR3nt: TGTGCCAGCAGCTTATATGGGACAGGGGGCGGCGAGACCCAGTACTTC; CDR3aa: CASSLYGTGGGETQYF
abundance: .; d_gene: TRBD1; j_gene: TRBJ1-2; v_gene: TRBV4-1; len: 15; CDR3nt: TGCGCCAGCAGTCGGGTCCCCGGGACAGGTTATGGCTACACCTTC; CDR3aa: CASSRVPGTGYGYTF
abundance: .; d_gene: TRBD2; j_gene: TRBJ2-7; v_gene: TRBV7-2; len: 15; CDR3nt: TGTGCCAGCACCCTTGGCGGGGGAAAGGGCTACGAGCAGTACTTC; CDR3aa: CASTLGGGKGYEQYF